This T cell receptor beta chain was documented in a study of T cells after yellow fever vaccination. General observations from the study: CD4 and CD8 compartments shared a small share of clonotypes, likely from convergent recombination.

TCRdb re-derived calls from the 5' RACE reads in MiXCR, one entry per CDR3 protein. The table shows almost 600,000 distinct CDR3 sequences, with about 13% occurring only once. This clonotype has more than one count but fewer than ten. As yet, its antigen is unknown. Sequenced material: PBMCs, taken on the day of the yellow fever booster vaccination. This clonotype was sampled from a young man who received the YFV17D yellow fever vaccine.

CDR3 DNA: TGTGCCAGCAGCCCTTGGGGGTCGGCAGATACGCAGTATTTT. Encoded protein: CASSPWGSADTQYF. The V call is TRBV7-2, the J call TRBJ2-3; D tentatively fits TRBD1 or TRBD2 (5 bases each). This CDR3 contains 14 residues. V lost 5 bases to trimming and J lost 4 bases, with 13 bases between them. The germline gives CDR1 SGHTA, CDR2 FQGNSA.